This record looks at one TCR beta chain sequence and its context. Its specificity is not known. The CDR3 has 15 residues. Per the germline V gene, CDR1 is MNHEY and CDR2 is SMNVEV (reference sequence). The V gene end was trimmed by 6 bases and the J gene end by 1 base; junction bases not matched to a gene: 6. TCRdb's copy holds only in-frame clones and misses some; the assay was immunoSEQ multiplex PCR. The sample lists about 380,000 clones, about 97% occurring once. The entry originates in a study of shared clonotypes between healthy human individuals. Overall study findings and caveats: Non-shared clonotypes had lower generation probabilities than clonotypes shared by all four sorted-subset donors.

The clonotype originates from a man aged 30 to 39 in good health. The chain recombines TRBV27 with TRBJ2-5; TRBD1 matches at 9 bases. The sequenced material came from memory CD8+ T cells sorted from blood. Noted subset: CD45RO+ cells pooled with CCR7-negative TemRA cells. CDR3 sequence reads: CASRGNRGRQETQYF. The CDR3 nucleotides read TGTGCCAGCAGAGGGAACAGGGGGCGCCAAGAGACCCAGTACTTC.